This entry features one T cell receptor (beta chain) sequence. Study processing details: Amplification of reference gene primers was used by the study to estimate nucleated cell counts. Produced via immunoSEQ multiplex PCR; TCRdb's table is partial and in-frame only. The V and J calls and clone size come from that table; D and trimming were worked out from the DNA. The sample records 200,000 to 250,000 clones, more than 85% being singletons. This record belongs to a study of blood T cell repertoires in COVID-19. Study information: Researchers got acute and convalescent COVID-19 samples from the United States, Italy and Spain.

The sequence was collected from a man aged 55 to 70 with COVID-19, enrolled during active disease. Sequenced material: peripheral blood.

The CDR3 loop is CASSLWGVSNQPQHF. The CDR3, as DNA: TGTGCCAGCAGCTTGTGGGGCGTGAGCAATCAGCCCCAGCATTTT. This chain uses TRBV5-6 with TRBJ1-5; perhaps TRBD1 as D (5 bases). The CDR3 runs to 15 residues. V lost 1 base to trimming and J lost 1 base, with 9 bases between them. Germline V gene lookup returns CDR1 SGHDT and CDR2 YYEEEE.